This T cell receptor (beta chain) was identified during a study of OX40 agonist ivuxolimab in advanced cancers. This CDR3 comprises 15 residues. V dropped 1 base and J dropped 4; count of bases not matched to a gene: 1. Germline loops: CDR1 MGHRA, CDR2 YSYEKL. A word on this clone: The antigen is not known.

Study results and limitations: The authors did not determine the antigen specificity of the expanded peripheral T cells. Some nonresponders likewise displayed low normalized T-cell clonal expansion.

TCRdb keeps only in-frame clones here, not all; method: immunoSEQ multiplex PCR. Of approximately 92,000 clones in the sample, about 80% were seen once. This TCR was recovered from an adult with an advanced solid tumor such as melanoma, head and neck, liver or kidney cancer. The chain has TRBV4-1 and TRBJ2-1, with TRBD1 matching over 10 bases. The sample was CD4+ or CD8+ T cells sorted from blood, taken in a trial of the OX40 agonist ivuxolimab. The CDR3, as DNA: TGCGCCAGCAGCCAAGGGGACAGGGGATACAATGAGCAGTTCTTC. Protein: CASSQGDRGYNEQFF.